This T cell receptor beta chain is drawn from a study of OX40 agonist ivuxolimab in advanced cancers. Individuals having autoimmune disease history or systemic immunosuppression were not enrolled. Turning to this clone: Relative to the germline gene, one junction end is altered; a read error may explain this.

Data came from immunoSEQ multiplex PCR; TCRdb stores just in-frame clones and leaves some out. The sample comprises 20,000 to 25,000 clones, approximately 78% of which are singletons, and 24% rests with the top ten. This TCR came from an adult with an advanced solid tumor such as melanoma, head and neck, liver or kidney cancer. This sample comprised CD4+ or CD8+ T cells sorted from blood, obtained in a trial of the OX40 agonist ivuxolimab.

The CDR3 loop reads CAGSLWGKVYNEQFF. The CDR3 nucleotides are TGTGCCGGCAGCTTATGGGGGAAGGTCTACAATGAGCAGTTCTTC. This sequence joins TRBV7-3 and TRBJ2-1; D tentatively fits TRBD1 or TRBD2 (5 bases each). Germline CDR1 is SGHTA and CDR2 is FQGTGA. CDR3 length: 15 residues.